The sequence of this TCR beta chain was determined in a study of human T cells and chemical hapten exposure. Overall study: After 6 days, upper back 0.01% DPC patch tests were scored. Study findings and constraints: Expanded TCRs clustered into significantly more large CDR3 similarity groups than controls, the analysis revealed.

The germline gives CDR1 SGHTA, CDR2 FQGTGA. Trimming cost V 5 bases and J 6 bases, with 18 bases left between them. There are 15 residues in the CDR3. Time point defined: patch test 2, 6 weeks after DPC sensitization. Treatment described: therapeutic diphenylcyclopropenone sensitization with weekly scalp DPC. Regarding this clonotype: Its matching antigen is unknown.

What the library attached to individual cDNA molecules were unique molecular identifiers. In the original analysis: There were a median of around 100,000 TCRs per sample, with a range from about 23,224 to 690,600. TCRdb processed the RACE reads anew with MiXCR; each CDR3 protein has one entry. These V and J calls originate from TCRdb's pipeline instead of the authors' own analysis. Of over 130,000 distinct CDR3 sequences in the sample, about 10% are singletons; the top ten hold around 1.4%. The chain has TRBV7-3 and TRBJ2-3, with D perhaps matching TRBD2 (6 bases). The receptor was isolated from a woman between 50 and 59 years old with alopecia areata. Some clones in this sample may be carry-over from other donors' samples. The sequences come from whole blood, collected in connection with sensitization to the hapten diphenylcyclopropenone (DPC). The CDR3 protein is CASSTGGPGGDTQYF. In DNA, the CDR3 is TGTGCCAGCAGCACCGGGGGACCCGGCGGGGATACGCAGTATTTT. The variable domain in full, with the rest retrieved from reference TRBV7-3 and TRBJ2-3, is GAGVSQTPSNKVTEKGKYVELRCDPISGHTALYWYRQSLGQGPEFLIYFQGTGAADDSGLPNDRFFAVRPEGSVSTLKIQRTERGDSAVYLCASSTGGPGGDTQYFGPGTRLTVL.